The present TCR beta chain was sequenced within a study of beta chain features in type 1 diabetes. Across the whole study: Over all samples combined, 90 million to 140 million sorted cells were examined.

Whole-study findings and limits: Comparison showed that naive, central memory and Treg TCRB repertoires appeared more similar among patients than among healthy donors. Moderately but significantly shorter TCRB CDR3s were found in Type 1 diabetes patients in all four CD4+ subsets.

Isolated RNA was reverse transcribed in full, so expressed TCRB transcripts were sequenced. This table comes from immunoSEQ multiplex PCR, and its TCRdb copy is limited to in-frame clones, with some not included. In the table there are 200,000 to 250,000 clones, over 11% of which are singletons. For this clone: The antigen remains undetermined.

Sorted CD4+ subsets: naive, central memory, regulatory, stem cell-like memory (CD45RO/CCR7/CD25/CD127/CD95/CD27 panel). This clonotype originated in a man aged 25 to 45 with type 1 diabetes. The sample was naive CD4+ T cells from blood.

For the CDR3, the DNA is TGTGCCAGGGGAGGCCATGGGACGGCGGATGAAAAACTGTTTTTT. It is translated as CARGGHGTADEKLFF. The chain combines TRBV9 with TRBJ1-4; D might be TRBD1 (5 bases). CDR3 length equals 15 residues. Germline V gene data show CDR1 as SGDLS and CDR2 as YYNGEE. Trimming cost V 8 bases and J 6 bases, with 20 bases left between them.